This TCR beta chain was profiled in a study of early T cells in non-severe SARS-CoV-2 infection (dated by TCRdb to the early 2020s). With regard to the full study: TCR sequencing used bulk RNA from unsorted whole blood, so alpha and beta chains could not be paired. The investigation overall reported the following: Matching against VDJdb was skewed toward anti-spike CD8 responses, likely underestimated virus-specific expansions, and missed private and CD4 specificities.

Set within a cohort of healthcare workers in London, UK, this nested case-control study involved weekly PCR testing of nasopharyngeal swabs along with blood sampling. Healthcare workers were enrolled in the week of the UK lockdown, from 23 to 31 March 2020, and were followed every week for up to roughly 16 weeks. There are many counts of this clonotype. Its antigen is unknown. Per-base qualities were not stored, and no clone one base away is much larger. The V and J ends are trimmed by 1 base and 0 bases, leaving 6 bases between them. Based on the germline V gene, the CDR1 and CDR2 sequences are MGHRA and YSYEKL. CDR3 length: 14 amino acids, cysteine to phenylalanine. Of all the DNA, just the CDR3 is kept, 42 bases in frame from base 1. Preparation of the library involved 5' RACE. Instrument used: NextSeq 500. To correct for sequencing error and PCR bias, the TCR library protocol tagged individual cDNA molecules with unique molecular identifiers. Both TCR alpha and beta chains were sequenced, and tight co-correlation was observed between alpha and beta sequence abundances in each sample. For the original study's pipeline: V gene, J gene and CDR3 annotation of TCR sequences was performed with Decombinator V4. Expanded TCRs were defined as changing significantly between any two time points under a Poisson model with p below 0.0001. TCR abundances were normalised to the total number of TCRs sequenced in each sample and reported as counts per million. TRAV1-2 paired with TRAJ12, TRAJ20 or TRAJ33 defined MAIT TCRs, while TRAV10 paired with TRAJ18 defined iNKT TCRs. VDJdb, accessed on 1 November 2021, was searched for TCRs annotated for CMV, EBV and SARS-CoV-2, and TCRs annotated for more than one antigen were excluded. TCRdb passed the public sequencing reads through fastp at Q25 and MiXCR, retaining productive beta sequences. Rows with one shared CDR3 protein collapse into an entry with the most common genes and DNA. What appears here as the V and J calls and clone size reflects TCRdb's work, not the paper's. For this sample the table gives 65,000 to 90,000 distinct CDR3 sequences, of which approximately 12% were detected only once. The ten largest clonotypes hold about 5% of the sample.

Sequences were obtained from whole blood. The chain is made from TRBV4-1 and TRBJ1-1; the D gene lacks a confident call. The TCR originated in an adult who was a healthcare worker with PCR-confirmed SARS-CoV-2 infection or an uninfected control (not recorded which). The CDR3 region has the sequence CASSQVSMNTEAFF. Read as DNA, the sequence is TGCGCCAGCAGCCAAGTCTCCATGAACACTGAAGCTTTCTTT.